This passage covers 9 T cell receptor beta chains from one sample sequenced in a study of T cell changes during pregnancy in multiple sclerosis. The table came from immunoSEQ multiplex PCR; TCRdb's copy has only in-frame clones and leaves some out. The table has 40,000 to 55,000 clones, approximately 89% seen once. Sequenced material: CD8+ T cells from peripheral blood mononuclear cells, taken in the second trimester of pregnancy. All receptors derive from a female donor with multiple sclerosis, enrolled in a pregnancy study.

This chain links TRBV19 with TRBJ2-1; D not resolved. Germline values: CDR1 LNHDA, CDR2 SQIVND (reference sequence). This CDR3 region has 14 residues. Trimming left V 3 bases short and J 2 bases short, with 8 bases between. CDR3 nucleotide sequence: TGTGCCAGTAGTATTACAGCCACCTACAATGAGCAGTTCTTC. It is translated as CASSITATYNEQFF.

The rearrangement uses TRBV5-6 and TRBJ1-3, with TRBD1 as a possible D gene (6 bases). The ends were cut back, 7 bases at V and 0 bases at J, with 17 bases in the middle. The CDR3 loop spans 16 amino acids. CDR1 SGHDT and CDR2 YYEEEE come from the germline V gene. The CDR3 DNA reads TGTGCCAGCCTACTTTACGACAGGTCCTCTGGAAACACCATATATTTT. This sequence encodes CASLLYDRSSGNTIYF.

CDR3 residues: CASSSHGQEETQYF. Written as DNA, the CDR3 is TGTGCCAGCAGCTCCCACGGACAGGAAGAGACCCAGTACTTC. V gene TRBV11-2 combines with J gene TRBJ2-5, with 7 bases fitting TRBD1. CDR3 length: 14 amino acids. V lost 4 bases, J lost 3 bases, and 5 bases stayed unmatched. CDR1 is SGHAT, CDR2 FQNNGV, per germline.

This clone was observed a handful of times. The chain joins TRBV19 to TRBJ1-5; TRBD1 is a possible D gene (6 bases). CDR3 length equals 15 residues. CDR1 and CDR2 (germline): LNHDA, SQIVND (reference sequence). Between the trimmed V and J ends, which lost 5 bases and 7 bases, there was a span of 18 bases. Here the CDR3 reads CASSPRGGVYQPQHF. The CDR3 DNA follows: TGTGCCAGTAGTCCCCGGGGGGGCGTTTACCAGCCCCAGCATTTT.

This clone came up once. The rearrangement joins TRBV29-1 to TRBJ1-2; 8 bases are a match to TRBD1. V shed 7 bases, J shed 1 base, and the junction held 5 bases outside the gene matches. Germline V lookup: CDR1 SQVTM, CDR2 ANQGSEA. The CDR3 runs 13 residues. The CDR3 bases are TGCAGCGCCAGTGGACAGGGTAACTATGGCTACACCTTC. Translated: CSASGQGNYGYTF.

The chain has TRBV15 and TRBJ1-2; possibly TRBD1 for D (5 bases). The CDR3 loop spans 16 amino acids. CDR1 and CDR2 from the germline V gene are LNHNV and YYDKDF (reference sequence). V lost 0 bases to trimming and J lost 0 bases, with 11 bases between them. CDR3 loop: CATSRDLGDSNYGYTF. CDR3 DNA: TGTGCCACCAGCAGAGATCTCGGGGACTCTAACTATGGCTACACCTTC. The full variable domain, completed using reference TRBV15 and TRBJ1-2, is DAMVIQNPRYQVTQFGKPVTLSCSQTLNHNVMYWYQQKSSQAPKLLFHYYDKDFNNEADTPDNFQSRRPNTSFCFLDIRSPGLGDTAMYLCATSRDLGDSNYGYTFGSGTRLTVV.

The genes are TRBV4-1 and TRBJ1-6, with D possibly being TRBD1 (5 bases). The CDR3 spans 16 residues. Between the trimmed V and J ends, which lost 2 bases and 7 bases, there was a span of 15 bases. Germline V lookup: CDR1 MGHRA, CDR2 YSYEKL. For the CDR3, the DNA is TGCGCCAGCAGCCAACAGGGCGAGCCGGTAAATTCACCCCTCCACTTT. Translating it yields CASSQQGEPVNSPLHF.

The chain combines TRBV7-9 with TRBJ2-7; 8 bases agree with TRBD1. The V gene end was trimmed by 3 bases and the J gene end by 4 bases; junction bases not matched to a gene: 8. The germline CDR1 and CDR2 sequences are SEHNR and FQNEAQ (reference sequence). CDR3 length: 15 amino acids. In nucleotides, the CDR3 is TGTGCCAGCAGCTTCCCGGGACAGGCGACATACGAGCAGTACTTC. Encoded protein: CASSFPGQATYEQYF. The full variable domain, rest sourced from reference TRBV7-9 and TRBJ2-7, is DTGVSQNPRHKITKRGQNVTFRCDPISEHNRLYWYRQTLGQGPEFLTYFQNEAQLEKSRLLSDRFSAERPKGSFSTLEIQRTEQGDSAMYLCASSFPGQATYEQYFGPGTRLTVT.

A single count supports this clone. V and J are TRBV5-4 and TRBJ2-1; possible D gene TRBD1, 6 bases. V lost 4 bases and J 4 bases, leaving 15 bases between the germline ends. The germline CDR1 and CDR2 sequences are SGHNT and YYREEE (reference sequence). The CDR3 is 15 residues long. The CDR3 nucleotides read TGTGCCAGCAGCCCCCACAGGGACAATTACAATGAGCAGTTCTTC. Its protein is CASSPHRDNYNEQFF.